This T cell receptor beta chain was observed in a study of T cell clonotyping in hematopoietic cell transplantation. This CDR3 is 15 amino acids long. Germline loops: CDR1 MNHEY, CDR2 SVGAGI. V lost 0 bases and J lost 7; bases outside the gene matches: 2. Clones were sequenced by immunoSEQ multiplex PCR, and TCRdb holds only the in-frame ones, with some missing. The sample records roughly 3,700 clones, around three quarters being singletons. This clone was seen only a few times. Its cognate antigen is unknown. Study-wide findings and caveats: Broader posttransplant TCR repertoire diversity was predicted by graft donor and pretransplant recipient Inverse Simpson Index values.

This clonotype was obtained from a female patient aged 50-60 years who had an allogeneic stem cell transplant from an unrelated donor, so the T cells may come from the graft donor. Some clones in this sample may be carry-over from other donors' samples. The chain joins TRBV6-5 to TRBJ2-7; 14 bases fit TRBD2. The material was peripheral blood mononuclear cells, obtained at the time of graft-versus-host disease after allogeneic stem cell transplant. This chain's CDR3 is CASSYSTSGGGEQYF. DNA of the CDR3: TGTGCCAGCAGTTACTCGACTAGCGGGGGGGGAGAGCAGTACTTC.